This T cell receptor (beta chain) was found in a study of T cell responses to AZD1222 COVID-19 vaccine. Study-level background: Second doses at about 4 or about 12 weeks were pooled. Broader study findings: Spike-specific TCR breadth and depth both grew after two AZD1222 doses.

Assay: immunoSEQ multiplex PCR; the TCRdb copy retains only in-frame clones and omits some. The data hold over 100,000 clones, with around 90% observed a single time. The V and J ends lost 8 bases and 4 bases respectively, with 4 bases between them. Germline CDR1 and CDR2: SEHNR and FQNEAQ (reference sequence). The CDR3 consists of 10 residues. Points on this clone: Its matching antigen is unknown.

This sequence originates from an adult in good health. This chain links TRBV7-9 with TRBJ2-3; D is uncertain. The specimen comprised peripheral blood, sampled on day 0 of AZD1222 vaccination. CDR3 protein: CASGADTQYF. CDR3 coding DNA: TGTGCCAGCGGTGCAGATACGCAGTATTTT. The full variable domain, its missing parts supplied by reference TRBV7-9 and TRBJ2-3, is DTGVSQNPRHKITKRGQNVTFRCDPISEHNRLYWYRQTLGQGPEFLTYFQNEAQLEKSRLLSDRFSAERPKGSFSTLEIQRTEQGDSAMYLCASGADTQYFGPGTRLTVL.